Following are 7 T cell receptor beta chains from one sample sequenced in a study of blood T cell repertoires in COVID-19. Sequencing was performed with immunoSEQ multiplex PCR; in TCRdb, only in-frame clones are kept and a portion is missing. This table has fewer than 200,000 clones, approximately 84% appearing once. Sequences were obtained from peripheral blood. The source is a man aged 40-50 years with acute or convalescent COVID-19.

Only a few counts were recorded for this clone. J is TRBJ2-5 and V is TRBV5-6, with D perhaps matching TRBD1 (6 bases). This CDR3 has 13 amino acids. CDR1 is SGHDT and CDR2 is YYEEEE in the germline V gene. V lost 4 bases, J lost 7 bases, and 14 bases lay in between. CDR3 nucleotide sequence: TGTGCCAGCAGCCACAGGGATCGGGGGACCCAGTACTTC. Protein sequence: CASSHRDRGTQYF.

This chain uses TRBV30 with TRBJ2-7, with TRBD1 matching over 8 bases. CDR3 length: 13 amino acids. Germline V CDR1 and CDR2: GTSNPN, SVGIG (reference sequence). V lost 2 bases and J lost 6; bases outside the gene matches: 6. CDR3 in amino acids: CAWSRQGLGEQYF. Here the CDR3 DNA reads TGTGCCTGGAGTAGACAGGGGCTCGGCGAGCAGTACTTC.

The V and J genes are TRBV30 and TRBJ2-7; D not resolved. This CDR3 is built from 12 residues. Per germline, CDR1 GTSNPN and CDR2 SVGIG (reference sequence). Trimming removed 3 bases at V and 3 bases at J, with 9 bases between. The CDR3 DNA reads TGTGCCTGGAGCCCCGTCGGCTACGAGCAGTACTTC. As protein: CAWSPVGYEQYF. Supplemented by reference TRBV30 and TRBJ2-7, the full variable domain reads SQTIHQWPATLVQPVGSPLSLECTVEGTSNPNLYWYRQAAGRGLQLLFYSVGIGQISSEVPQNLSASRPQDRQFILSSKKLLLSDSGFYLCAWSPVGYEQYFGPGTRLTVT.

The genes are TRBV9 and TRBJ2-3; D not certain. Trimming removed 4 bases at V and 6 bases at J, with 18 bases between. Germline CDR1 reads SGDLS; CDR2 reads YYNGEE. CDR3 size: 15 residues. The CDR3 here is CASSPHWSFEDTQYF. The CDR3 DNA reads as TGTGCCAGCAGCCCCCATTGGAGTTTTGAGGATACGCAGTATTTT.

The chain carries TRBV5-4 and TRBJ2-2; 9 bases match TRBD1. The junction had 4 bases not matched to a gene; V was cut back by 2 bases and J by 5 bases. CDR1 is SGHNT and CDR2 is YYREEE in the germline V gene (reference sequence). This CDR3 is built from 15 residues. The CDR3 protein is CASSFGQGKTGELFF. The CDR3 DNA reads TGTGCCAGCAGCTTTGGACAGGGGAAAACCGGGGAGCTGTTTTTT.

The count of this clone is one. The V gene is TRBV4-1, the J gene TRBJ1-2, with TRBD1 as a possible D gene (6 bases). The V end lost 2 bases, the J end lost 8 bases, and 15 bases lay between the germline ends. Germline lookup yields CDR1 MGHRA and CDR2 YSYEKL. This CDR3 is built from 14 residues. DNA for the CDR3: TGCGCCAGCAGCCAAACGAGACAGGTCGGAGGCTACACCTTC. Translating gives CASSQTRQVGGYTF.

V is TRBV18 and J is TRBJ1-1; possibly TRBD1 for D (6 bases). The CDR3 is 13 amino acids. The V end was cut by 7 bases, the J end by 2 bases, with 11 bases between. CDR1 and CDR2 (germline): KGHSH, LQKENI. The DNA of the CDR3 is TGTGCCAGCTTTTCGGACAGAAACACTGAAGCTTTCTTT. Its translation is CASFSDRNTEAFF.